The 26 T cell receptor beta chains given below trace back to one sample, sequenced in a study of CD8+ T cells in alopecia areata (dated by TCRdb to the late 2010s). The time point label on this specimen signifies: 24 weeks on oral tofacitinib. What the treatment or condition label conveys for this sample: oral pan-JAK inhibitor, 5-10 mg twice daily. Receptor amplification or capture employed the immunoSEQ multiplex PCR assay. To provide template for TCR sequencing, every sample had RNA extracted and reverse transcribed into cDNA. Not all clones reach the TCRdb copy of this immuneACCESS table, which keeps in-frame sequences only. Checked studies attribute under half of the gap to unresolved V genes and leave the rest unexplained. Across this sample there are over 150,000 clones, with roughly 50% seen only once. 4.5% to 6% of the sample is held by the ten biggest clonotypes. Source: CD4+ T cells sorted from blood, taken at week 24, from a patient treated with tofacitinib. These receptor sequences come from a human donor with alopecia areata.

This clone has only a few counts. The chain uses TRBV2 and TRBJ1-5; D unresolved. The germline V gene encodes CDR1 SNHLY and CDR2 FYNNEI. Trimming removed 0 bases at V and 0 bases at J, with 6 bases between. The CDR3 covers 15 residues. Here the CDR3 DNA reads TGTGCCAGCAGTGAAGCGTGGGGTAGCAATCAGCCCCAGCATTTT. Amino acid sequence: CASSEAWGSNQPQHF.

The V gene is TRBV9, the J gene TRBJ2-5, with D hard to call. The CDR3 has 13 residues. Trimming left V 0 bases short and J 5 bases short, with 8 bases between. Per germline, CDR1 SGDLS and CDR2 YYNGEE. For the CDR3, the DNA is TGTGCCAGCAGCGTAGAACGTGGGGAGACCCAGTACTTC. Translating gives CASSVERGETQYF.

V gene TRBV19 combines with J gene TRBJ2-3; D tentatively reads TRBD1 or TRBD2 (5 bases each). Trimming removed 5 bases at V and 5 bases at J, with 17 bases between. CDR3 length equals 15 residues. From germline, CDR1 is LNHDA and CDR2 SQIVND (reference sequence). The CDR3 DNA reads as TGTGCCAGTAGTCGTCGGGACCTATCTAGAGATACGCAGTATTTT. Translation: CASSRRDLSRDTQYF.

The chain couples TRBV5-1 to TRBJ2-5, with 8 bases identical to TRBD2. This CDR3 comprises 17 residues. Germline V gene data show CDR1 as SGHRS and CDR2 as YFSETQ. Trimming took 1 base from V and 5 from J; bases not matched to a gene: 13. The DNA of the CDR3 is TGCGCCAGCAGCTTGTTTGCCAGCGGGAGTGCTGGGGAGACCCAGTACTTC. Protein product: CASSLFASGSAGETQYF.

The sample holds a few counts of this clone. The chain carries TRBV6-5 and TRBJ2-3; no firm D call. Germline CDR1 reads MNHEY; CDR2 reads SVGAGI. The CDR3 runs to 13 residues. Trimming left V 5 bases short and J 2 bases short, with 8 bases between. The CDR3 sequence: CASSVSFTDTQYF. Written as DNA, the CDR3 is TGTGCCAGCAGTGTATCTTTCACAGATACGCAGTATTTT.

The chain couples TRBV11-1 to TRBJ2-3; D is unresolved. The germline V gene has CDR1 SGHAT and CDR2 FQDESV (reference sequence). This CDR3 contains 13 residues. The V end was cut by 4 bases, the J end by 0 bases, with 5 bases between. This CDR3 is CASSSDSTDTQYF. CDR3 sequence (DNA): TGTGCCAGCAGCTCCGACAGCACAGATACGCAGTATTTT.

The rearrangement links TRBV4-3 to TRBJ2-5; TRBD2 aligns across 8 bases. The V gene's germline CDR1 is LGHNA and CDR2 YSLEER. V was clipped by 0 bases and J by 7 bases; unmatched bases: 10. This CDR3 comprises 16 residues. For the CDR3, the DNA is TGCGCCAGCAGCCAAGATTTCTACGGGGGGGCGAGGACCCAGTACTTC. Protein sequence: CASSQDFYGGARTQYF.

This clone has more than one count but fewer than ten. V is TRBV7-7 and J is TRBJ2-7, with 8 bases lining up with TRBD1. Germline V gene lookup returns CDR1 SSHAT and CDR2 FNYEAQ (reference sequence). The V gene end was trimmed by 1 base and the J gene end by 5 bases; junction bases not matched to a gene: 4. The CDR3 sequence is 14 residues long. As DNA, the CDR3 is TGTGCCAGCAGCTTAGGGACAGGGCTAGACGAGCAGTACTTC. It is translated as CASSLGTGLDEQYF. Based on the CDR3 plus reference TRBV7-7 and TRBJ2-7, the full variable domain is GAGVSQSPRYKVTKRGQDVTLRCDPISSHATLYWYQQALGQGPEFLTYFNYEAQPDKSGLPSDRFSAERPEGSISTLTIQRTEQRDSAMYRCASSLGTGLDEQYFGPGTRLTVT.

The sample holds a few counts of this clone. The chain combines TRBV5-1 with TRBJ2-5, with D possibly TRBD1 on 6 matching bases. Germline-derived CDR1 and CDR2 are SGHRS and YFSETQ. V was trimmed by 3 bases and J by 0 bases, leaving 9 bases between them. The CDR3 loop spans 14 amino acids. CDR3 in DNA: TGCGCCAGCAGCTCTGGACAGTACCAAGAGACCCAGTACTTC. Translation: CASSSGQYQETQYF.

This clone has a handful of counts. The rearrangement joins TRBV5-1 to TRBJ2-7; D gene unclear. Looked up from germline, CDR1 is SGHRS and CDR2 is YFSETQ. Deletions cut 1 base from V and 3 bases from J, with 5 bases between. CDR3 length: 12 amino acids. The CDR3 reads CASSLSGYEQYF. The DNA of the CDR3 is TGCGCCAGCAGCTTGTCGGGCTACGAGCAGTACTTC.

The chain recombines TRBV29-1 with TRBJ2-5; D gene uncertain. The CDR3 runs to 12 residues. V gave up 0 bases and J gave up 1 base, with 3 bases separating them. CDR1 is SQVTM and CDR2 is ANQGSEA in the germline V gene. CDR3 sequence (DNA): TGCAGCGTTGAAGAGTTCCAAGAGACCCAGTACTTC. Encoded protein: CSVEEFQETQYF.

This clone has only a few counts. The chain joins TRBV19 to TRBJ1-4, with D uncertain. Trimming cost V 6 bases and J 7 bases, with 9 bases left between them. From germline, CDR1 is LNHDA and CDR2 SQIVND (reference sequence). The CDR3 runs to 12 residues. In DNA, the CDR3 is TGTGCCAGTAGCCTAAGCGGTGAAAAACTGTTTTTT. Translation gives CASSLSGEKLFF.

This clone was counted between two and nine times. The chain carries TRBV11-2 and TRBJ2-2; D remains unclear. CDR1 and CDR2 from the germline V gene are SGHAT and FQNNGV. The V and J ends lost 1 base and 0 bases respectively, with 15 bases between them. This CDR3 region has 18 residues. CDR3 in DNA: TGTGCCAGCAGCTTAGCGGTCAACGCTTTCGCGAACACCGGGGAGCTGTTTTTT. Its translation is CASSLAVNAFANTGELFF.

This chain links TRBV27 with TRBJ2-2; D remains unclear. CDR3 length: 13 amino acids. V was cut by 1 base and J by 4 bases, with 4 bases left in between. Germline V gives CDR1 MNHEY, CDR2 SMNVEV (reference sequence). The CDR3 DNA sequence: TGTGCCAGCAGTTTATTTGCCACCGGGGAGCTGTTTTTT. Protein product: CASSLFATGELFF.

The sample holds one count of this clone. The V gene is TRBV5-1, the J gene TRBJ2-3; D tentatively reads TRBD1 or TRBD2 (5 bases each). This CDR3 is 16 amino acids long. In germline, CDR1 is SGHRS, CDR2 YFSETQ. Trimming took 0 bases from V and 6 from J, leaving 17 bases between them. Here the CDR3 DNA reads TGCGCCAGCAGCTTGGGTTTAGGGACGGACATCGATACGCAGTATTTT. Its protein product is CASSLGLGTDIDTQYF.

The CDR3 loop reads CASSLMGGTETQYF. As DNA, the CDR3 is TGTGCCAGCAGCTTAATGGGGGGGACTGAGACCCAGTACTTC. This chain links TRBV7-2 with TRBJ2-5; TRBD2 matches 7 bases. The CDR3 covers 14 residues. The V gene end was trimmed by 2 bases and the J gene end by 5 bases; junction bases not matched to a gene: 5. CDR1 SGHTA and CDR2 FQGNSA come from the germline V gene.

The rearrangement uses TRBV5-1 and TRBJ2-5; the match to TRBD2 covers 7 bases. V was clipped by 2 bases and J by 4 bases; unmatched bases: 8. Germline CDR1 SGHRS, CDR2 YFSETQ. CDR3 size: 15 residues. CDR3 bases: TGCGCCAGCAGCTTAAGCGGGGTTAGGAGAGAGACCCAGTACTTC. The encoded protein is CASSLSGVRRETQYF.

J is TRBJ2-1 and V is TRBV2; TRBD1 is a possible D gene (6 bases). V shed 4 bases and J shed 6 bases, with 13 bases lying between them. Germline CDR1 SNHLY, CDR2 FYNNEI. The CDR3 length is 14 residues. CDR3 sequence (DNA): TGTGCCAGCAGTGTAGTGGGGGCAGTCAATGAGCAGTTCTTC. Its translation: CASSVVGAVNEQFF.

V and J are TRBV5-1 and TRBJ1-1; 8 positions agree with TRBD1. The CDR3 loop spans 14 amino acids. The V and J ends lost 2 bases and 5 bases, in that order; junction bases with no gene match: 5. CDR1 and CDR2 (germline): SGHRS, YFSETQ. In DNA form, the CDR3 reads TGCGCCAGCAGCTTCCAGGGGGCGGGAACTGAAGCTTTCTTT. Protein sequence: CASSFQGAGTEAFF.

This clone appeared a few times. The V call is TRBV7-2, the J call TRBJ1-1, with D unclear. V shed 0 bases and J shed 1 base, with 9 bases lying between them. Germline loops: CDR1 SGHTA, CDR2 FQGNSA. The CDR3 length is 15 residues. The CDR3 region has the DNA TGTGCCAGCAGCTTAGCTTATCTTCGGAACACTGAAGCTTTCTTT. This codes for CASSLAYLRNTEAFF.

The genes are TRBV7-9 and TRBJ1-1; D might be TRBD1 (5 bases). In germline, CDR1 is SEHNR, CDR2 FQNEAQ (reference sequence). V was clipped by 8 bases and J by 1 base, with 11 bases between them. This CDR3 is 13 amino acids long. The CDR3 nucleotides read TGTGCCAGCCGCAGGGTCGGGAACACTGAAGCTTTCTTT. Its translation: CASRRVGNTEAFF. The complete variable domain, with remaining parts taken from reference TRBV7-9 and TRBJ1-1, reads DTGVSQNPRHKITKRGQNVTFRCDPISEHNRLYWYRQTLGQGPEFLTYFQNEAQLEKSRLLSDRFSAERPKGSFSTLEIQRTEQGDSAMYLCASRRVGNTEAFFGQGTRLTVV.

CDR3 in amino acids: CASSYSGVEYEQYF. As DNA, the CDR3 is TGTGCCAGCAGTTACTCGGGGGTGGAGTACGAGCAGTACTTC. The chain employs TRBV6-5 and TRBJ2-7; D may correspond to TRBD1 or TRBD2 (5 bases each). This CDR3 contains 14 residues. V was cut by 0 bases and J by 4 bases, with 10 bases left in between. The germline V gene has CDR1 MNHEY and CDR2 SVGAGI.

V gene TRBV15 combines with J gene TRBJ1-2; D is ambiguous. Germline CDR1 and CDR2: LNHNV and YYDKDF (reference sequence). The CDR3 is 13 residues long. V shed 1 base and J shed 5 bases, with 8 bases lying between them. The CDR3 loop is CATSRGSPYGYTF. In DNA, the CDR3 is TGTGCCACCAGCAGAGGATCCCCTTATGGCTACACCTTC. Full variable domain (rest looked up from reference TRBV15 and TRBJ1-2): DAMVIQNPRYQVTQFGKPVTLSCSQTLNHNVMYWYQQKSSQAPKLLFHYYDKDFNNEADTPDNFQSRRPNTSFCFLDIRSPGLGDTAMYLCATSRGSPYGYTFGSGTRLTVV.

The table lists this clone with a few counts. Here the CDR3 reads CASGPGSGETQYF. The CDR3 nucleotides are TGTGCCAGCGGTCCAGGGTCCGGGGAGACCCAGTACTTC. The chain joins TRBV11-2 to TRBJ2-5, with D perhaps matching TRBD1 (5 bases). The germline CDR1 and CDR2 sequences are SGHAT and FQNNGV. CDR3 length: 13 amino acids. V gave up 8 bases and J gave up 5 bases, with 15 bases separating them.

This clone was seen ten or more times. The genes are TRBV7-2 and TRBJ2-3; D unresolved. Per the germline V gene, CDR1 is SGHTA and CDR2 is FQGNSA. The germline V and J ends were trimmed by 1 base and 1 base, with 12 bases remaining between them. The CDR3 covers 16 residues. This CDR3 reads CASSLGAVGGTDTQYF. The CDR3 DNA sequence: TGTGCCAGCAGCTTAGGGGCCGTAGGCGGCACAGATACGCAGTATTTT.

This clone showed up just a few times. The genes are TRBV2 and TRBJ2-5, with 8 bases identical to TRBD1. The germline V gene encodes CDR1 SNHLY and CDR2 FYNNEI. The CDR3 length is 12 residues. V was pared by 6 bases and J by 4 bases, with 1 base of the junction left unmatched. The CDR3 DNA is TGTGCCAGCAGGGGGACAGGAGAGACCCAGTACTTC. The encoded protein is CASRGTGETQYF.